The T cell receptor (beta chain) described here comes from a study of T cells after yellow fever vaccination. The study, taken as a whole, reports: There was a possibility that FACS-sorted repertoires contained abundant clonotypes contaminating from the bulk population.

TCRdb passed the 5' RACE reads through MiXCR, listing each CDR3 protein once. The sample holds tens of thousands of distinct CDR3 sequences; around 7.3% are singletons and the top ten take 41%. Concerning this clonotype: Its antigen is undetermined.

Losses at the gene ends were 5 bases for V and 3 bases for J; bases not matched to a gene: 10. Germline assignment: CDR1 SGHTA and CDR2 FQGNSA. This CDR3 contains 15 residues. The clonotype comes from a young man who received the YFV17D yellow fever vaccine. The source was CD8+ T cells sorted from PBMCs, collected on the day of the yellow fever booster vaccination. This chain connects TRBV7-2 to TRBJ2-7; 7 nucleotides agree with TRBD1. The CDR3 sequence is CASSAQQGSNYEQYF. The CDR3, as DNA: TGTGCCAGCAGCGCCCAACAGGGGTCGAACTACGAGCAGTACTTC.